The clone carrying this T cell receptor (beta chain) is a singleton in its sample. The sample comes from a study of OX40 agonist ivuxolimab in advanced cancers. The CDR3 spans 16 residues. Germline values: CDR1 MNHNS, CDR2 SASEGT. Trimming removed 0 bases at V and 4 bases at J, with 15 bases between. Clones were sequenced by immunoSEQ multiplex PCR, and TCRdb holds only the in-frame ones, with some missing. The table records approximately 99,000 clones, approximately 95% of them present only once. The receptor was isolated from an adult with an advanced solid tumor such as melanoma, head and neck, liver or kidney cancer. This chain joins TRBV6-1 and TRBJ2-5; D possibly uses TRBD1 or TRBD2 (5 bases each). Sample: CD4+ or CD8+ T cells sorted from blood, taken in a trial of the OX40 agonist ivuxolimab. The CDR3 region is CASSEAPVGAGETQYF. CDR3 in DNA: TGTGCCAGCAGTGAAGCGCCAGTTGGGGCGGGAGAGACCCAGTACTTC.